This TCR beta chain is drawn from a study of blood T cell repertoires in COVID-19. Profiled with immunoSEQ multiplex PCR; TCRdb holds only in-frame clones, not every one. In the table there are fewer than 350,000 clones, 88% of which are singletons. CDR1 and CDR2 (germline): SGHTA, FQGNSA. The CDR3 runs to 16 residues. Trimming cost V 5 bases and J 4 bases; bases outside gene matches: 9. V is TRBV7-2 and J is TRBJ2-5, with 11 bases that match TRBD2. This TCR was sampled from a woman aged 25 to 39 with COVID-19, enrolled during active disease. Sequenced sample: peripheral blood. DNA for the CDR3: TGTGCCAGCAGCCCATCTAGCGGGGGGCGATCAGAGACCCAGTACTTC. Amino acid sequence: CASSPSSGGRSETQYF.